This entry describes one T cell receptor (beta chain). What it binds is not known. The data are from a study of shared clonotypes between healthy human individuals. Regarding the study as a whole: An expected dependence of interdonor clonotype sharing on sequencing depth was noted. For sorted subsets, rarefaction showed incomplete sequencing despite large depth. Naive subsets generally exceeded memory subsets in estimated richness. Generation probabilities of non-shared clonotypes were lower (relative to those shared by all four donors).

TCRdb keeps only in-frame clones here, not all; method: immunoSEQ multiplex PCR. The sample comprises about 610,000 clones, around 97% of which are singletons, and less than 0.065% rests with the top ten. The TCR was taken from a woman aged 25-40 years in good health. Source material: naive CD4+ T cells sorted from blood. The subset is: CD45RA+ positively selected.

The chain's CDR3 is CASSPGQVTDTQYF. In DNA, the CDR3 is TGTGCCAGCTCACCAGGTCAAGTCACAGATACGCAGTATTTT. The J gene is TRBJ2-3, the V gene TRBV18; D ambiguous. This CDR3 is built from 14 residues. CDR1 is KGHSH, CDR2 LQKENI, per germline. V lost 2 bases to trimming and J lost 2 bases, with 8 bases between them.